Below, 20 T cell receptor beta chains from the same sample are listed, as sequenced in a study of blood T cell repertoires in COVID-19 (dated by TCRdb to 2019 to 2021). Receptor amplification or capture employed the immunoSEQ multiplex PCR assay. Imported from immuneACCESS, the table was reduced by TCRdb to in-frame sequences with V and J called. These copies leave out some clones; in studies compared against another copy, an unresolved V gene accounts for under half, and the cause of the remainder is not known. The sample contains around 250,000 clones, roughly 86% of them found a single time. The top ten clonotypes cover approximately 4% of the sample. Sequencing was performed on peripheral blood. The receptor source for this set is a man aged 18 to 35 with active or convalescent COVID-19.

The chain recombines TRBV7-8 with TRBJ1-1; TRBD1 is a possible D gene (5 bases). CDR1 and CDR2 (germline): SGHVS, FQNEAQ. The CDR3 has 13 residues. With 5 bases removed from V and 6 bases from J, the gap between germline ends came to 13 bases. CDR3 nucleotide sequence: TGTGCCAGCAGCCAGCACAGGCTCGCTGAAGCTTTCTTT. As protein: CASSQHRLAEAFF.

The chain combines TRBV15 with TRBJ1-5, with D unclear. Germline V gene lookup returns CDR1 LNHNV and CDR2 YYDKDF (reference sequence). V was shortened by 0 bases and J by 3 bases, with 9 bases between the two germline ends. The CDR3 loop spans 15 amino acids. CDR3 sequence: CATSRDLGINQPQHF. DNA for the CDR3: TGTGCCACCAGCAGAGATCTCGGGATCAATCAGCCCCAGCATTTT.

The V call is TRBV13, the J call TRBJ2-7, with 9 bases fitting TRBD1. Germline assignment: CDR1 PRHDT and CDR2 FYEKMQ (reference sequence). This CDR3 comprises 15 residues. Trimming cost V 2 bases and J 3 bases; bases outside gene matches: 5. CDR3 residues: CASSLLQGAGYEQYF. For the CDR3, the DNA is TGTGCCAGCAGCTTATTACAGGGGGCGGGCTACGAGCAGTACTTC.

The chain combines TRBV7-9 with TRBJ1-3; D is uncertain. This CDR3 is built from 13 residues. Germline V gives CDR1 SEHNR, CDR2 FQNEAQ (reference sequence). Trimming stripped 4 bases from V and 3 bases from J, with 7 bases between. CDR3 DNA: TGTGCCAGCAGCTCAGTTGATGGAAACACCATATATTTT. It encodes CASSSVDGNTIYF.

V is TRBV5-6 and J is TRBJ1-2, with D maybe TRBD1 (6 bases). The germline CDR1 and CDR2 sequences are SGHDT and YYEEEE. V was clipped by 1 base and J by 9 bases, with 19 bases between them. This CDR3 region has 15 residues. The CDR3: CASSLRQDRLGSYTF. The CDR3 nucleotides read TGTGCCAGCAGCTTGAGACAGGACCGGCTAGGTAGCTACACCTTC.

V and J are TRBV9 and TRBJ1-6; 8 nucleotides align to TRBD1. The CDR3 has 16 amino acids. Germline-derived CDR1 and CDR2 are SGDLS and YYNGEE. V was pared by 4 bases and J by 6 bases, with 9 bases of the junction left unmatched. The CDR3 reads CASSLMGQAFNSPLHF. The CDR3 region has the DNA TGTGCCAGCAGCTTAATGGGACAGGCGTTTAATTCACCCCTCCACTTT.

The CDR3 reads CASSSQGLEAFF. The CDR3 bases are TGTGCCAGCAGCTCCCAGGGTCTAGAAGCTTTCTTT. The chain uses TRBV3-1 (or the pseudogene TRBV3-2) and TRBJ1-1, with D perhaps matching TRBD1 (5 bases). From germline, CDR1 is LGHDT and CDR2 YNNKEL (reference sequence). Trimming shortened V by 5 bases and J by 8 bases, and 12 bases separated the two germline ends. This CDR3 is 12 amino acids long.

In DNA form, the CDR3 reads TGTGCCAGCCAAGGGGATTCACCCCTCCACTTT. This gives the protein CASQGDSPLHF. The V gene is TRBV6-6, the J gene TRBJ1-6; tentative D call: TRBD1 (5 bases). The germline V and J ends were trimmed by 8 bases and 8 bases, with 7 bases remaining between them. In germline, CDR1 is MNHNY, CDR2 SVGAGI (reference sequence). The CDR3 sequence is 11 residues long.

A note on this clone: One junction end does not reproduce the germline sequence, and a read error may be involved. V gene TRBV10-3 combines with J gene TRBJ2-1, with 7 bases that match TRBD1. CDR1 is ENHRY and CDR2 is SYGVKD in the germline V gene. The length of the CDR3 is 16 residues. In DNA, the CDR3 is TGTGCCATCAGGGAGTATACGGGACAGCTTTACAATGAGCAGTTCTTC. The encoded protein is CAIREYTGQLYNEQFF.

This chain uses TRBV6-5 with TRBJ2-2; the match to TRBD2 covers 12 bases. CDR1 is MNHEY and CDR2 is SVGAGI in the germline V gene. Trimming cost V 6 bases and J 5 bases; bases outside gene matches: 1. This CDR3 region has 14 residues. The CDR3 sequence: CASSGTSGTGELFF. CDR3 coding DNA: TGTGCCAGCAGCGGGACTAGCGGGACCGGGGAGCTGTTTTTT.

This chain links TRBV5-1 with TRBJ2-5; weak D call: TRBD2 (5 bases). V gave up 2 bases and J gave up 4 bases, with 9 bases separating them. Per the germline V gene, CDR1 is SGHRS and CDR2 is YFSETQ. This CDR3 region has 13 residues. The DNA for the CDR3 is TGCGCCAGCAGCTTTGAGGGCTCAGAGACCCAGTACTTC. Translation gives CASSFEGSETQYF.

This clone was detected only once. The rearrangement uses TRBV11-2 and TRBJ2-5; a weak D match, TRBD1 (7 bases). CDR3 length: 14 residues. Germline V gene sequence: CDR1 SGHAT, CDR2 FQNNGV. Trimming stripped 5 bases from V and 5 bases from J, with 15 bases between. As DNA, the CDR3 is TGTGCCAGCAGCACGTCCAGGGGGGAGGAGACCCAGTACTTC. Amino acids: CASSTSRGEETQYF. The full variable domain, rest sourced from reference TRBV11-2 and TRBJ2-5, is EAGVAQSPRYKIIEKRQSVAFWCNPISGHATLYWYQQILGQGPKLLIQFQNNGVVDDSQLPKDRFSAERLKGVDSTLKIQPAKLEDSAVYLCASSTSRGEETQYFGPGTRLLVL.

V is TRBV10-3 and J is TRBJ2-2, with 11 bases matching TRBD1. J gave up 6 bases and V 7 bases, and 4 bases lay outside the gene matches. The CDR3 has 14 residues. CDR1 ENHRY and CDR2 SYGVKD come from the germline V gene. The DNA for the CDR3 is TGTGCCATCATGGGACAGGGGGGAGCCGGGGAGCTGTTTTTT. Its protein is CAIMGQGGAGELFF.

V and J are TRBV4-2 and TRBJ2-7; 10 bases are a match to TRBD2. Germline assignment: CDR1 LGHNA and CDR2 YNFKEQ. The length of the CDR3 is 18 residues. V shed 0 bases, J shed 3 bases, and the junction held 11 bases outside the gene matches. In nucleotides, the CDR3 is TGTGCCAGCAGCCAAGATCAGGGGGGAACTAGCGGGATCTACGAGCAGTACTTC. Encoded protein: CASSQDQGGTSGIYEQYF.

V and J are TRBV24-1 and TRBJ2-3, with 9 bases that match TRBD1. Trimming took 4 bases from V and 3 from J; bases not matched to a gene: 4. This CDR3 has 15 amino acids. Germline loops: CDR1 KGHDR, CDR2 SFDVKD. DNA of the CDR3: TGTGCCACCAGTGAACCGGGACAGGGTACAGATACGCAGTATTTT. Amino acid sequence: CATSEPGQGTDTQYF.

The CDR3 DNA is TGTGCCAGCAGCGTGGTTAGCGGGGGGGAGAATACGCAGTATTTT. Translating gives CASSVVSGGENTQYF. This chain connects TRBV9 to TRBJ2-3; 11 bases match TRBD2. Germline CDR1 reads SGDLS; CDR2 reads YYNGEE. Trimming cost V 2 bases and J 7 bases; bases outside gene matches: 6. This CDR3 spans 15 amino acids.

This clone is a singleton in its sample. The CDR3 nucleotides read TGTGCCAGCAGCCAAGGTAGCGGGGGGGCCCGAGAGACCCAGTACTTC. As protein: CASSQGSGGARETQYF. The chain is built from TRBV3-1 (or the pseudogene TRBV3-2) and TRBJ2-5; the match to TRBD2 covers 11 bases. CDR3 length equals 16 residues. From germline, CDR1 is LGHDT and CDR2 YNNKEL (reference sequence). The V segment lost 1 base and the J segment 4 bases; nucleotides outside the gene matches: 5.

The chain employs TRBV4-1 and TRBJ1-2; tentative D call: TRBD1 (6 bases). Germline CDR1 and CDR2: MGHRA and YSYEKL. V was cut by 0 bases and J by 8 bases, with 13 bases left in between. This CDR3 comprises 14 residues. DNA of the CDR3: TGCGCCAGCAGCCAAGATCTTGCAGGGGAGGGCTACACCTTC. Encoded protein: CASSQDLAGEGYTF.

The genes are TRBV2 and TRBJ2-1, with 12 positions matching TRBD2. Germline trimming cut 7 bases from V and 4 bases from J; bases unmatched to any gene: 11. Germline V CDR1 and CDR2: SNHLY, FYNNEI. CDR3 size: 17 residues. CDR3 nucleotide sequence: TGTGCCAGCACTAGACTAGCGGGAGCCTTGTTATACAATGAGCAGTTCTTC. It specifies CASTRLAGALLYNEQFF.

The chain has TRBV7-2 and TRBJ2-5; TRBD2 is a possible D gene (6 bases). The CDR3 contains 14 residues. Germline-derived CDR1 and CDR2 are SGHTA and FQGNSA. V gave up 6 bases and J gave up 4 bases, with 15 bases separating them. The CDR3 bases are TGTGCCAGCAGTCGGTGGAGGGCGGGAGAGACCCAGTACTTC. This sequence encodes CASSRWRAGETQYF.